This TCR beta chain was recorded in a study of long-term antiretroviral therapy in people with HIV. The libraries were made with immunoSEQ v3.0 at survey level. The table came from immunoSEQ multiplex PCR; TCRdb's copy has only in-frame clones and leaves some out. The sample lists tens of thousands of clones, more than 85% occurring once. V shed 0 bases, J shed 5 bases, and the junction held 5 bases outside the gene matches. The CDR3 length is 15 residues. Per germline, CDR1 SGHKS and CDR2 YYEKEE (reference sequence). The clonotype comes from a man aged 45-65 years with HIV. This chain links TRBV5-5 with TRBJ2-5; TRBD2 matches 9 bases. The source was unsorted PBMCs, collected 2 years after starting antiretroviral therapy. In nucleotides, the CDR3 is TGTGCCAGCAGCTTGGTCGCGGGGGGGCAGGAGACCCAGTACTTC. It encodes CASSLVAGGQETQYF.